This is a list of T cell receptor beta chains from one sample in a study of cytomegalovirus exposure and HLA in healthy donors. The table came from immunoSEQ multiplex PCR; TCRdb's copy has only in-frame clones and leaves some out. The sample has 120,000 to 150,000 clones, about 76% seen once. Sequences were obtained from PBMCs. Source of these receptors: a female donor in good health and CMV-seronegative. Each CDR3 is given with its conserved first and last residue. A D gene is named only where the DNA matches it firmly. Part of the rows lack a size; the others show once, few, many or a class for expanded clones.

j_call v_call cdr3_length d_call clone_size cdr3_nt cdr3_aa
TRBJ2-1 TRBV23-1 17 TRBD1 once TGCGCCAGCAGACGGAAAGCGCACAGGGGTACGGGCAATGAGCAGTTCTTC CASRRKAHRGTGNEQFF
TRBJ1-1 TRBV6-1 14 NA NA TGTGCCAGCAGTGCCGAACAGGGAAGGGCTGAAGCTTTCTTT CASSAEQGRAEAFF
TRBJ1-2 TRBV15 15 NA NA TGTGCCACCAGCAGAGGGGGCCCAGGGAACTATGGCTACACCTTC CATSRGGPGNYGYTF
TRBJ1-6 TRBV23-1 15 NA NA TGCGCTGGCAAGGGCAGGGGCTCCTATAATTCACCCCTCCACTTT CAGKGRGSYNSPLHF
TRBJ1-3 TRBV28 15 TRBD1 once TGTGCCAGCAGTTTCCGGACAGGGACTGGAAACACCATATATTTT CASSFRTGTGNTIYF
TRBJ2-5 TRBV11-3 14 NA few TGTGCCAGCAGCTTAAATGGCGGGGAAGAGACCCAGTACTTC CASSLNGGEETQYF
TRBJ2-1 TRBV29-1 12 TRBD2 NA TGCAGCGGCGGGAGAAGCGACAATGAGCAGTTCTTC CSGGRSDNEQFF
TRBJ2-5 TRBV2 13 NA NA TGTGCCAGCAGTGAAGAGGGAGGAGAGACCCAGTACTTC CASSEEGGETQYF
TRBJ1-5 TRBV7-9 14 TRBD1 once TGTGCCAGCAGCCCAGGGGGCGAAGGACAGCCCCAGCATTTT CASSPGGEGQPQHF
TRBJ2-4 TRBV29-1 15 NA NA TGCAGCGCCCGGACTGGAGCAGGTTCCAAAAACATTCAGTACTTC CSARTGAGSKNIQYF
TRBJ1-2 TRBV9 15 NA NA TGTGCCAGCAGCTCACTCCGGACAGCGGCTGTTGGCTACACCTTC CASSSLRTAAVGYTF
TRBJ1-1 TRBV5-1 14 NA NA TGCGCCAGCAGTCGTGGGGGCGACGGTGTTGAAGCTTTCTTT CASSRGGDGVEAFF
TRBJ2-2 TRBV25-1 11 NA NA TGTGCCAGCATTAGTGCCGGGGAGCTGTTTTTT CASISAGELFF
TRBJ2-7 TRBV5-4 17 TRBD2 few TGTGCCAGCAGCTTCGAACTGGGGGGGAGCACCTCCTACGAGCAGTACTTC CASSFELGGSTSYEQYF
TRBJ1-2 TRBV6-5 15 NA NA TGTGCCAGCAGTTACTCGGAACAGTCTTTCTATGGCTACACCTTC CASSYSEQSFYGYTF
TRBJ1-2 TRBV6-1 13 NA few TGTGCCAGCAGTGGCAGGGGTAACTATGGCTACACCTTC CASSGRGNYGYTF
TRBJ2-2 TRBV10-3 17 TRBD1 NA TGTGCCATCAGTGGAAAGACAGGGGAAGTAAGGTCCGGGAAGCTGTTTTTT CAISGKTGEVRSGKLFF
TRBJ2-3 TRBV6-1 15 TRBD2 NA TGTGCCAGCATGAGGACTAGCGGGGTGCAAGATACGCAGTATTTT CASMRTSGVQDTQYF
TRBJ1-2 TRBV7-2 15 NA NA TGTGCCAGCAGCTTAGCACTTTCAGGGAACTATGGCTACACCTTC CASSLALSGNYGYTF
TRBJ2-1 TRBV10-3 13 NA NA TGTGCCCCCTACGAGGGGGGGCTGAATGAGCAGTTCTTC CAPYEGGLNEQFF
TRBJ2-7 TRBV7-6 12 NA once TGTGCCAGCAGCTTAAGGGGATCCGAGCAGTACTTC CASSLRGSEQYF
TRBJ2-5 TRBV5-4 13 NA NA TGTGCCAGCAGCGACGGGGTAGTAGAGACCCAGTACTTC CASSDGVVETQYF
TRBJ2-5 TRBV29-1 13 TRBD2 NA TGCAGCGTAAAGCGGGGGGTGCAAGAGACCCAGTACTTC CSVKRGVQETQYF
TRBJ1-5 TRBV27 14 NA NA TGTGCCAGCAGCCGCAGGGGCGGGAATCAGCCCCAGCATTTT CASSRRGGNQPQHF
TRBJ2-7 TRBV6-5 12 NA NA TGTGCCAGCAGTCGGACATTTTACGAGCAGTACTTC CASSRTFYEQYF
TRBJ2-7 TRBV10-1 15 TRBD1 NA TGCGCCAGCAGTGGGCAGAGGGGACAGGAAGGCGAGCAGTACTTC CASSGQRGQEGEQYF
TRBJ2-2 TRBV6-5 12 NA NA TGTGCCAGCAGCCGTAGCACCGGGGAGCTGTTTTTT CASSRSTGELFF
TRBJ2-1 TRBV27 14 TRBD2 NA TGTGCCAGCAGTTTCGGGACTAGGCGGGTTGAGCAGTTCTTC CASSFGTRRVEQFF
TRBJ2-5 TRBV15 16 TRBD1 NA TGTGCCACCAGCAACTATCGGGACAGGGTACGGGAGACCCAGTACTTC CATSNYRDRVRETQYF
TRBJ2-4 TRBV7-9 13 NA few TGTGCCAGCAGCTTAGTCTCGGGGAGCATTCAGTACTTC CASSLVSGSIQYF
TRBJ2-1 TRBV11-2 15 NA once TGTGCCAGCAGCTTAGATACAAGCCGGGTATATGAGCAGTTCTTC CASSLDTSRVYEQFF
TRBJ2-3 TRBV5-1 12 TRBD1 NA TGCGCCAGCAGCCTTACAGGGGACCACTTGTATTTT CASSLTGDHLYF
TRBJ1-4 TRBV11-3 14 NA many TGTGCCAGCAGCTTAGGACAGAATTTTGAAAAACTGTTTTTT CASSLGQNFEKLFF
TRBJ2-5 TRBV5-4 15 TRBD2 NA TGTGCCAGCAGCGGTAAAGCGGGGGGGCAAGAGACCCAGTACTTC CASSGKAGGQETQYF
TRBJ1-5 TRBV18 18 TRBD1 few TGTGCCAGCTCACCACGGTCTTACAGGGGGCTAAGCAATCAGCCCCAGCATTTT CASSPRSYRGLSNQPQHF
TRBJ2-3 TRBV9 9 NA NA TGTGCCAGCGGAGGTACGCAGTATTTT CASGGTQYF
TRBJ2-7 TRBV2 14 NA NA TGTGCCAGCAGTCGACTAGGCCCCCCCTACGAGCAGTACTTC CASSRLGPPYEQYF
TRBJ1-5 TRBV5-4 15 TRBD1 once TGTGCCAGCAGCTTGGATACAGGGGCCAATCAGCCCCAGCATTTT CASSLDTGANQPQHF
TRBJ2-3 TRBV7-9 13 NA NA TGTGCCCTCCAGGAGGGCTCCACAGATACGCAGTATTTT CALQEGSTDTQYF
TRBJ2-5 TRBV5-1 15 TRBD2 NA TGCGCCAGCAGCTTGGCCGCGGGAGGGCAAGAGACCCAGTACTTC CASSLAAGGQETQYF
TRBJ2-7 TRBV7-2 15 NA few TGTGCCAGCAGCCAAAGCCTGGGCAGACAGTACGAGCAGTACTTC CASSQSLGRQYEQYF
TRBJ1-2 TRBV15 15 TRBD1 once TGTGCCACCAGCAAGGGGACAGGGGGACACTATGGCTACACCTTC CATSKGTGGHYGYTF
TRBJ1-1 TRBV5-1 14 NA NA TGCGCCAGCAGCACCTACAGGCAGAACACTGAAGCTTTCTTT CASSTYRQNTEAFF
TRBJ2-3 TRBV29-1 14 TRBD2 NA TGCAGCGTTGAAGTCCGAGCGGGAGGGCCGCGGCAGTATTTT CSVEVRAGGPRQYF
TRBJ1-2 TRBV29-1 13 TRBD1 NA TGCAGCGTTGGTACCGGGACAGACTATGGCTACACCTTC CSVGTGTDYGYTF
TRBJ1-2 TRBV29-1 11 NA once TGCAGCGTTGCCTCTTTCTATGGCTACACCTTC CSVASFYGYTF
TRBJ2-1 TRBV7-2 17 NA NA TGTGCCAGCAGATATAGCAGTCTCAAGAGCTCCTACAATGAGCAGTTCTTC CASRYSSLKSSYNEQFF
TRBJ2-1 TRBV30 12 TRBD1 NA TGTGCCTGGAGTGCCGGGACAGACCTGCAGTTCTTC CAWSAGTDLQFF
TRBJ2-1 TRBV11-3 13 NA NA TGTGCCAGCAGTCCCACAATCCTCACCGAGCAGTTCTTC CASSPTILTEQFF
TRBJ2-3 TRBV9 15 TRBD1 NA TGTGCCAGCAGCGTAGTGACAGGGTCAACAGATACGCAGTATTTT CASSVVTGSTDTQYF
TRBJ2-3 TRBV10-1 12 NA NA TGCGCCAGCAGTTCTACCACAGATACGCAGTATTTT CASSSTTDTQYF
TRBJ2-7 TRBV10-3 15 NA NA TGTGCCATCAGGCTCGGTCGAGGCAACCTGAGAGAGCAGTACTTC CAIRLGRGNLREQYF
TRBJ1-2 TRBV5-6 13 NA NA TGTGCCAGCAGCCTTTACAGCTCCTATGGCTACACCTTC CASSLYSSYGYTF
TRBJ2-7 TRBV6-5 14 TRBD1 NA TGTGCCAGCAGTTTTCAGGGGGCGTCCTACGAGCAGTACTTC CASSFQGASYEQYF
TRBJ2-7 TRBV10-2 13 TRBD1 NA TGCGCCAGCTTGGGGACAGGGGGCCGTGAGCAGTACTTC CASLGTGGREQYF
TRBJ1-1 TRBV7-2 13 TRBD1 NA TGTGCCAGCAGCTTGACAGGGAATACTGAAGCTTTCTTT CASSLTGNTEAFF
TRBJ2-2 TRBV30 14 TRBD2 NA TGTGCCTGGAGTGCGGGACTAGAGACCGGGGAGCTGTTTTTT CAWSAGLETGELFF